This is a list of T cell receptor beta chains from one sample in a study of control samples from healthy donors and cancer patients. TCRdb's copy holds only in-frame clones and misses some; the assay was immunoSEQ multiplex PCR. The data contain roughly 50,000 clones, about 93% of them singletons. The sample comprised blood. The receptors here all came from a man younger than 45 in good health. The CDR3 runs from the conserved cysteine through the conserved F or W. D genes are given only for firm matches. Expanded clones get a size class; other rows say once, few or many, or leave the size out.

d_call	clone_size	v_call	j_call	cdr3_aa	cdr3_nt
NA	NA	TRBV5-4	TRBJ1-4	CASSQASRGGPNEKLFF	TGTGCCAGCAGTCAGGCCTCCCGGGGGGGACCTAATGAAAAACTGTTTTTT
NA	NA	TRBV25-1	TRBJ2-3	CASKLGLSDTQYF	TGTGCCAGCAAACTCGGTTTATCAGATACGCAGTATTTT
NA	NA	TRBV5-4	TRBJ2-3	CASSLPLTGDTQYF	TGTGCCAGCAGCTTGCCCTTGACTGGAGATACGCAGTATTTT
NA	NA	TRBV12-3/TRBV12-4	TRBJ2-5	CASSSLGETQYF	TGTGCCAGCAGTTCCCTCGGAGAGACCCAGTACTTC
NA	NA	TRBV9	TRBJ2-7	CASSVGGGQTYEQYF	TGTGCCAGCAGCGTTGGGGGGGGCCAGACCTACGAGCAGTACTTC
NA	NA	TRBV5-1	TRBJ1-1	CASSLVRTENTEAFF	TGCGCCAGCAGCTTGGTCCGGACAGAGAACACTGAAGCTTTCTTT
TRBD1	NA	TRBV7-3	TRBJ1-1	CASGGDRFINTEAFF	TGTGCCAGCGGTGGGGACAGATTTATAAACACTGAAGCTTTCTTT
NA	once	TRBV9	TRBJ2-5	CASSVSGVRETQYF	TGTGCCAGCAGCGTTTCGGGGGTACGAGAGACCCAGTACTTC
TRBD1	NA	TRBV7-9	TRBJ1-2	CASSLRSIGQGYYGYTF	TGTGCCAGCAGCCTAAGGAGTATAGGACAGGGGTACTATGGCTACACCTTC
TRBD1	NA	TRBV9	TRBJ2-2	CASSVGGGVTGELFF	TGTGCCAGCAGCGTAGGAGGGGGCGTAACCGGGGAGCTGTTTTTT
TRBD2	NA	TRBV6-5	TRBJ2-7	CASSYGPRGGFYEQYF	TGTGCCAGCAGTTACGGCCCTCGCGGGGGGTTTTACGAGCAGTACTTC
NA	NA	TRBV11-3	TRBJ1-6	CASSLGGQGNSPLHF	TGTGCCAGCAGCTTAGGAGGTCAGGGGAATTCACCCCTCCACTTT
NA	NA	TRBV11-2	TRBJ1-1	CASTPGPTNTEAFF	TGTGCCAGCACCCCGGGACCAACGAACACTGAAGCTTTCTTT
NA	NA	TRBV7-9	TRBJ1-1	CASSRDREAFF	TGTGCCAGCAGCCGTGACAGAGAAGCTTTCTTT
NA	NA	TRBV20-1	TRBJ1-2	CSPRAGHYTF	TGCAGCCCCCGGGCAGGACACTACACCTTC
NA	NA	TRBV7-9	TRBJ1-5	CASSLDSFNQPQHF	TGTGCCAGCAGCTTAGACTCGTTCAATCAGCCCCAGCATTTT
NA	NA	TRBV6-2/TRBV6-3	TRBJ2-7	CASSYSREVQGAKLYEQYF	TGTGCCAGCAGTTACTCGCGGGAAGTTCAAGGGGCCAAACTATACGAGCAGTACTTC
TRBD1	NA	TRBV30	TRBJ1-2	CAWRRDRANYGYTF	TGTGCCTGGAGGCGGGACAGGGCTAACTATGGCTACACCTTC
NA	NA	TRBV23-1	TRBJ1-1	CASSRPDPQLLSFF	TGCGCCAGCAGTAGGCCGGACCCCCAACTTTTGAGTTTCTTT
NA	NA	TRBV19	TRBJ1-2	CASSILTPLGGYTF	TGTGCCAGTAGTATACTCACCCCTCTGGGGGGCTACACCTTC
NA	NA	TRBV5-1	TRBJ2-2	CASRRDGTGELFF	TGCGCCAGCAGGAGGGACGGCACCGGGGAGCTGTTTTTT
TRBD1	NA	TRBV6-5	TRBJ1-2	CASSIGGGYGYTF	TGTGCCAGCAGCATAGGGGGCGGCTATGGCTACACCTTC
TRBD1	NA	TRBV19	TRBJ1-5	CASRRTGDGNQPQHF	TGTGCCAGTAGACGTACAGGGGACGGCAATCAGCCCCAGCATTTT
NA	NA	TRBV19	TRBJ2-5	CASSITGAETQYF	TGTGCCAGTAGTATAACCGGGGCCGAGACCCAGTACTTC
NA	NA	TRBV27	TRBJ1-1	CASSFQVLTEAFF	TGTGCCAGCAGTTTCCAGGTTCTCACTGAAGCTTTCTTT
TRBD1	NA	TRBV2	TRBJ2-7	CASSVGTGAEQYF	TGTGCCAGCAGTGTCGGGACAGGGGCCGAGCAGTACTTC
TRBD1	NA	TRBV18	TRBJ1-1	CASSRDRAWGTEAFF	TGTGCCAGCTCACGGGACAGGGCTTGGGGCACTGAAGCTTTCTTT
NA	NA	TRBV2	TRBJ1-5	CASSQGGSNQPQHF	TGTGCCAGCAGTCAGGGAGGTAGCAATCAGCCCCAGCATTTT
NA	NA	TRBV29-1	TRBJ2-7	CSVEKLDNEQYF	TGCAGCGTTGAAAAACTAGATAACGAGCAGTACTTC
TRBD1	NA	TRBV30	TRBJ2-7	CAWSVGQGEYEQYF	TGTGCCTGGAGTGTCGGACAGGGAGAGTACGAGCAGTACTTC
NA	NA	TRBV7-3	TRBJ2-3	CASSQDTDTQYF	TGTGCCAGCAGCCAGGACACAGATACGCAGTATTTT
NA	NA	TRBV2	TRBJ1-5	CASSLAWEQSNQPQHF	TGTGCCAGCAGCCTAGCCTGGGAACAGAGCAATCAGCCCCAGCATTTT
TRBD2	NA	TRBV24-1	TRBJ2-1	CATSDRLAGGRKYNEQFF	TGTGCCACCAGTGATCGCCTAGCGGGGGGGAGAAAATACAATGAGCAGTTCTTC
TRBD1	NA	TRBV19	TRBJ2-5	CASSPQGWETQYF	TGTGCCAGTAGCCCACAGGGGTGGGAGACCCAGTACTTC
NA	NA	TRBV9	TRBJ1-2	CASSFSDGYTF	TGTGCCAGCAGCTTCTCCGATGGCTACACCTTC
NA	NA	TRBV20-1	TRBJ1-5	CSASTRDIGQPQHF	TGCAGTGCTAGTACCCGGGACATAGGACAGCCCCAGCATTTT
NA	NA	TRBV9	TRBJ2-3	CASSLERTDTQYF	TGTGCCAGCAGCCTAGAGCGCACAGATACGCAGTATTTT
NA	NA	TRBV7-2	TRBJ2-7	CASSPGVAYEQYF	TGTGCCAGCAGCCCCGGGGTTGCCTACGAGCAGTACTTC
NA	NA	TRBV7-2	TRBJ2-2	CASSPANTGELFF	TGTGCCAGCAGCCCAGCGAACACCGGGGAGCTGTTTTTT
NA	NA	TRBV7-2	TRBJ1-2	CASSLWALTNYGYTF	TGTGCCAGCAGCTTATGGGCCCTTACTAACTATGGCTACACCTTC
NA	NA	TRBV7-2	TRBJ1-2	CASSLAVTGGYTF	TGTGCCAGCAGCTTAGCGGTGACGGGTGGCTACACCTTC
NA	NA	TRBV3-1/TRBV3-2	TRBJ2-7	CASSPTADEQYF	TGTGCCAGCAGCCCGACGGCGGACGAGCAGTACTTC
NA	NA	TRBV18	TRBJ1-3	CASSPQIAKTRGTGNTIYF	TGTGCCAGCTCACCACAAATAGCGAAGACCCGAGGGACTGGAAACACCATATATTTT
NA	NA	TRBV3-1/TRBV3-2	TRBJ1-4	CASSRAGGGNEKLFF	TGTGCCAGCAGCCGGGCGGGGGGCGGTAATGAAAAACTGTTTTTT
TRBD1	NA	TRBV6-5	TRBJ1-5	CASADRGFADQPQHF	TGTGCCAGCGCGGACAGGGGTTTCGCGGATCAGCCCCAGCATTTT
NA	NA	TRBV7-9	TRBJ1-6	CASSISYRSSYNSPLHF	TGTGCCAGCAGCATTTCGTACAGGAGCTCCTATAATTCACCCCTCCACTTT
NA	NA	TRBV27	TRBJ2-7	CASSSIGSLLGYEQYF	TGTGCCAGCAGTTCTATCGGGTCTCTCCTGGGGTACGAGCAGTACTTC
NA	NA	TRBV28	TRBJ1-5	CASSLGNQPQHF	TGTGCCAGCAGTTTAGGGAATCAGCCCCAGCATTTT
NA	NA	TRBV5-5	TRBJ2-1	CASSLETGFSYNEQFF	TGTGCCAGCAGCTTGGAAACCGGGTTCTCCTACAATGAGCAGTTCTTC
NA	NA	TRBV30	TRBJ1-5	CAWSSGTSNQPQHF	TGTGCCTGGAGCTCGGGCACTAGCAATCAGCCCCAGCATTTT
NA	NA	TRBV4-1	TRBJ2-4	CASSNPGTKNIQYF	TGCGCCAGCAGCAATCCGGGGACCAAAAACATTCAGTACTTC
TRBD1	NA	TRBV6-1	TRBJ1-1	CASSETDRGWTEAFF	TGTGCCAGCAGTGAAACTGACAGGGGATGGACTGAAGCTTTCTTT
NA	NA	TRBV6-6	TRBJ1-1	CASSNRAPRNTEAFF	TGTGCCAGCAGTAACAGGGCTCCCCGGAACACTGAAGCTTTCTTT
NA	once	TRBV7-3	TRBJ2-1	CASSWVAAFHNEQFF	TGTGCCAGCAGCTGGGTAGCGGCCTTTCACAATGAGCAGTTCTTC
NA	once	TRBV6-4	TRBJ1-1	CASSPEENTEAFF	TGTGCCAGCAGTCCTGAAGAGAACACTGAAGCTTTCTTT